This T cell receptor beta chain emerged from a study of beta chain features in type 1 diabetes (dated by TCRdb to 2017 to 2018). As for the study more broadly: Patients and healthy donors did not differ in mean age, gender distribution, total cell number or subset yield. Whereas all 30 or so donors provided naive and central memory subsets, regulatory and stem cell-like memory subsets were isolated from just 8 patients and roughly eight healthy donors. The study compared the TCRB repertoires of sorted circulating CD4+ T cell subsets in recently diagnosed type 1 diabetes patients with those in matched healthy donors. Across all samples, 90 million to 130 million sorted cells were examined, and cell number per subset correlated strongly with RNA yield. Broad study findings and their caveats: Naive, central memory and regulatory TCRB repertoires appeared more similar among patients than among healthy donors. Sequencing cDNA rather than genomic DNA could over-represent highly expressing activated cells, although activation and CD3 levels did not differ between groups. Because small numbers of individuals were included in the HLA sub-analyses, any influence of HLA type on TCRB rearrangement was left unresolved. At VDJ recombination sites, type 1 diabetes patients had fewer insertions and more deleted nucleotides, which implies abnormalities in thymic rearrangement. Shorter templates might have been favored by PCR, but patient and control samples were amplified and corrected together, so both groups would have been affected equally by any skew. Type 1 diabetes patients showed a moderate but significant shortening of TCRB CDR3 length in all four CD4+ subsets.

From each donor, a single peripheral blood sample of 90 to 150 mL on average was drawn into heparinised tubes. A BD FACSAria II was used to sort naive, central memory, regulatory and stem cell-like memory CD4+ T cells with a panel that included CD45RO, CCR7, CD25, CD127, CD95 and CD27. A purity above 98% was achieved for all sorted populations. PBMCs were isolated right away by Lymphoprep density gradient centrifugation and were stained directly, without culture. So that batch effects would be minimized, each experiment stained and sorted samples in pairs, pairing one healthy donor with one patient. The High Capacity cDNA Reverse Transcription Kit was used to reverse transcribe all of the isolated RNA, meaning that expressed TCRB transcripts were what got sequenced. Survey-depth immunoSEQ sequencing was performed on stem cell-like memory T cell samples, with an average of approximately 1 million total reads per sample. After sorted cells were lysed in RLT buffer, RNA was extracted with DNase-treated RNeasy Micro or Mini kits, with the choice depending on cell number. To prevent cross-contamination, each cell subset was processed individually, whereas patient and healthy donor samples were processed jointly. The immunoSEQ multiplex PCR was used to amplify TCRB sequences from cDNA, generating 87-bp fragments that spanned the CDR3 region. The amplicons were sequenced using the Illumina HiSeq platform. As for how the authors treated the data: PCR bias was corrected computationally using synthetic template baselines, and reads within Hamming distance 2 were collapsed, with unmergeable singletons discarded. Reads were aligned against IMGT to assign V, D and J genes, CDR3 length and insertions or deletions at six rearrangement sites. Within each subset, clonotype counts were normalized to sorted cell number, after which true diversity and Gini coefficients were computed with the tcR R package. The overlap coefficient, calculated on TCRB nucleotide sequences, was used to measure repertoire sharing. TCRdb retrieved this table from immuneACCESS and kept in-frame rearrangements only. Not all clones are present; in checked studies, unresolved V genes account for under half, and no reason is known for the remainder. Clonal size and the V and J genes are those of that table, whereas D and trimming came from the DNA. Counted in this sample were tens of thousands of clones; roughly 34% of them appeared once. The ten largest clones take up 0.45% to 0.55% of the sample.

CDR1 is given as SQVTM and CDR2 as ANQGSEA, both from the germline V gene. Its CDR3 holds 13 amino acids, cysteine through phenylalanine. This entry keeps only the CDR3 DNA: 39 bases, framed from base 1. V sheds 3 bases and J sheds 4 bases, leaving 13 bases between their ends. Note on this clone: What this receptor recognizes is not known. No much larger clonotype is one base removed from it; base qualities were not supplied.

The receptor comes from a woman in her late teens or twenties in good health. Sequencing used stem cell memory CD4+ T cells from blood. Taken with the paper, the label for cell subset or site translates to: stem cell-like memory CD4+ T cells. Recombination connected TRBV29-1 to TRBJ2-7; a tentative D match to TRBD2 spans 6 bases. The CDR3 loop reads CSVELGLGYEQYF. The DNA sequence reads TGCAGCGTTGAGTTGGGACTTGGGTACGAGCAGTACTTC.